This T cell receptor (beta chain) comes out of a study of blood T cells in healthy people across ages. Next came a second PCR, run for roughly 6 to 11 cycles, which used a sample-barcoded 5' primer along with a J-beta primer mix. All cDNA molecules were each tagged by a template-switch adaptor with 12 random nucleotides. TCRdb processed the 5' RACE reads anew with MiXCR; each CDR3 protein has one entry. The repertoire has roughly 800,000 distinct CDR3 sequences, around 25% of them found once; the top ten carry approximately 4%. Findings and limits, study-wide: Long-lived and aged donors differed, with more naive CD4+ cells and higher diversity in the long-lived.

In regard to this clonotype: Antigen: not known.

Trimming removed 7 bases from V and 0 bases from J, with 12 bases in between. This CDR3 contains 14 residues. Germline CDR1 reads MNHEY; CDR2 reads SMNVEV (reference sequence). Another study also made use of these data, one on T cells of mothers and their children. From that study: Once extracted, all RNA went into cDNA synthesis at around 1.6 ug per 15 ul.

Material for sequencing was blood. This receptor was obtained from a boy aged 5-17 years in good health. The rearrangement uses TRBV27 and TRBJ1-1; D gene uncertain. The CDR3 protein is CASISVGLNTEAFF. The CDR3, as DNA: TGTGCCAGCATCAGCGTGGGCCTGAACACTGAAGCTTTCTTT.